One and the same sample provided the 31 T cell receptor beta chains below, sequenced in a study of T cell changes during pregnancy in multiple sclerosis. TCRdb's table, derived via immunoSEQ multiplex PCR, lists solely in-frame clones and lacks some. Among about 70,000 clones listed, roughly 94% were seen once. The sample in question was peripheral blood, obtained after pregnancy. Receptors were obtained from a female donor with multiple sclerosis, enrolled in a pregnancy study.

This chain uses TRBV4-2 with TRBJ2-1; 10 bases fit TRBD2. Germline V CDR1 and CDR2: LGHNA, YNFKEQ. J lost 4 bases, V lost 0 bases, and 6 bases had no gene match. CDR3 length equals 17 residues. The CDR3 loop reads CASSQDGLAGEYNEQFF. CDR3 DNA sequence: TGTGCCAGCAGCCAAGACGGTCTAGCGGGAGAGTACAATGAGCAGTTCTTC.

The chain has TRBV4-3 and TRBJ2-3; D might be TRBD2 (5 bases). V lost 0 bases and J lost 6, with 13 bases in between. Germline V gene sequence: CDR1 LGHNA, CDR2 YSLEER. The CDR3 extends over 15 amino acids. CDR3 bases: TGCGCCAGCAGCCAAGATCGGGCGGGTTCGGATACGCAGTATTTT. Protein: CASSQDRAGSDTQYF.

This clone has a single count. The chain's CDR3 is CASSPPGFPGNTIYF. In DNA form, the CDR3 reads TGTGCCAGCAGCCCACCGGGGTTCCCTGGAAACACCATATATTTT. This sequence joins TRBV7-2 and TRBJ1-3, with D unclear. Germline V gene data show CDR1 as SGHTA and CDR2 as FQGNSA. V shed 5 bases and J shed 2 bases, with 13 bases lying between them. This CDR3 has 15 amino acids. Together with reference TRBV7-2 and TRBJ1-3, the CDR3 gives the full variable domain: GAGVSQSPSNKVTEKGKDVELRCDPISGHTALYWYRQSLGQGLEFLIYFQGNSAPDKSGLPSDRFSAERTGGSVSTLTIQRTQQEDSAVYLCASSPPGFPGNTIYFGEGSWLTVV.

The J gene is TRBJ2-1, the V gene TRBV10-1; a weak D match, TRBD1 (5 bases). CDR3 size: 14 residues. V was shortened by 2 bases and J by 4 bases, with 9 bases between the two germline ends. The germline V gene has CDR1 WNHNN and CDR2 SYGVQD (reference sequence). The CDR3 sequence: CASSEGAAYNEQFF. The CDR3 DNA sequence: TGCGCCAGCAGTGAGGGGGCAGCGTACAATGAGCAGTTCTTC.

This chain uses TRBV10-1 with TRBJ2-5; tentatively, D is TRBD1 (6 bases). Germline assignment: CDR1 WNHNN and CDR2 SYGVQD (reference sequence). Between the trimmed V and J ends, which lost 5 bases and 5 bases, there was a span of 15 bases. This CDR3 comprises 14 residues. Here the CDR3 reads CASSLDRDGETQYF. DNA of the CDR3: TGCGCCAGCAGTTTGGACAGAGACGGGGAGACCCAGTACTTC.

V is TRBV6-1 and J is TRBJ1-5; 7 bases match TRBD1. J gave up 6 bases and V 4 bases, and 15 bases lay outside the gene matches. The CDR3 consists of 17 residues. Per germline, CDR1 MNHNS and CDR2 SASEGT. CDR3 sequence reads: CASSAPFDRVIFQPQHF. Written as DNA, the CDR3 is TGTGCCAGCAGTGCCCCTTTCGACAGGGTTATTTTTCAGCCCCAGCATTTT.

V gene TRBV21-1 combines with J gene TRBJ2-7; the table assigns TRBD1, which was not confirmed against the DNA. TRBV21-1 counts as a pseudogene. The CDR3 has 15 residues. In DNA form, the CDR3 reads TGTGCCAGCATCAAACAGGGGGTCGTACCCTACGAGCAGTACTTC. Protein sequence: CASIKQGVVPYEQYF.

The chain recombines TRBV5-1 with TRBJ1-4; 9 nucleotides align to TRBD1. The CDR3 consists of 17 residues. V was clipped by 3 bases and J by 0 bases; unmatched bases: 6. Germline lookup yields CDR1 SGHRS and CDR2 YFSETQ. The CDR3 bases are TGCGCCAGCAGCTGGGGGACAGGGCAAACAACTAATGAAAAACTGTTTTTT. The encoded protein is CASSWGTGQTTNEKLFF.

About this clone: An end of the junction does not agree with germline; a read error may underlie this. V gene TRBV29-1 combines with J gene TRBJ1-2; D not certain. CDR3 length equals 10 residues. Germline-derived CDR1 and CDR2 are SQVTM and ANQGSEA. The DNA for the CDR3 is TGCAGCGTTGAATCCCCTCGAACATACTTC. It specifies CSVESPRTYF.

V gene TRBV7-9 combines with J gene TRBJ2-3; weak D call: TRBD2 (6 bases). The CDR3 extends over 13 amino acids. Trimming took 5 bases from V and 9 from J, leaving 15 bases between them. Germline V gene sequence: CDR1 SEHNR, CDR2 FQNEAQ (reference sequence). The CDR3 is CASSLLSRETQYF. The CDR3, as DNA: TGTGCCAGCAGCCTCCTTAGCCGGGAGACGCAGTATTTT.

This clone was observed once. The genes are TRBV10-1 and TRBJ2-7; 8 bases fit TRBD1. This CDR3 is built from 14 residues. Germline values: CDR1 WNHNN, CDR2 SYGVQD (reference sequence). The trim removed 6 bases at V and 5 bases at J, leaving 9 bases unmatched. CDR3 coding DNA: TGCGCCAGCAGCGAGACAGGGGCTGTCGACGAGCAGTACTTC. It codes for CASSETGAVDEQYF.

The chain has TRBV18 and TRBJ2-5, with TRBD1 matching 7 bases. Germline CDR1 and CDR2: KGHSH and LQKENI. V was clipped by 7 bases and J by 1 base; unmatched bases: 3. CDR3 length: 13 residues. The CDR3 loop is CASLSGGQETQYF. The CDR3 nucleotides read TGTGCCAGCTTGTCAGGGGGCCAAGAGACCCAGTACTTC.

This chain links TRBV7-9 with TRBJ2-1, with D possibly matching TRBD2 (6 bases). Trimming left V 5 bases short and J 0 bases short, with 17 bases between. CDR1 is SEHNR and CDR2 is FQNEAQ in the germline V gene (reference sequence). The length of the CDR3 is 17 residues. The CDR3 region is CASSLYASAHSYNEQFF. CDR3 DNA: TGTGCCAGCAGCCTGTACGCTAGCGCCCACTCCTACAATGAGCAGTTCTTC.

This clone was counted once. This rearrangement joins TRBV9 to TRBJ2-3; weak D call: TRBD2 (6 bases). This CDR3 region has 16 residues. CDR1 and CDR2 (germline): SGDLS, YYNGEE. Trimming stripped 3 bases from V and 4 bases from J, with 18 bases between. Written as DNA, the CDR3 is TGTGCCAGCAGCGACGGAGGGTATCGGGTTTCAGATACGCAGTATTTT. Amino acids: CASSDGGYRVSDTQYF.

The table lists this clone with a count of one. V usage is TRBV19 and J usage is TRBJ2-1, with D tentatively TRBD2 (6 bases). In germline, CDR1 is LNHDA, CDR2 SQIVND (reference sequence). The CDR3 length is 16 residues. V was pared by 6 bases and J by 4 bases, with 19 bases between. The CDR3 DNA is TGTGCCAGTAGGTCTATTGTCGCGGGGTCTTACAATGAGCAGTTCTTC. This encodes CASRSIVAGSYNEQFF. Full variable domain (remainder filled in from reference TRBV19 and TRBJ2-1): DGGITQSPKYLFRKEGQNVTLSCEQNLNHDAMYWYRQDPGQGLRLIYYSQIVNDFQKGDIAEGYSVSREKKESFPLTVTSAQKNPTAFYLCASRSIVAGSYNEQFFGPGTRLTVL.

This chain connects TRBV2 to TRBJ1-5; perhaps TRBD1 as D (5 bases). Germline V gene data show CDR1 as SNHLY and CDR2 as FYNNEI. Trimming removed 8 bases from V and 6 bases from J, with 17 bases in between. The CDR3 has 14 amino acids. The DNA for the CDR3 is TGTGCCAGCGGGAGGCAATCTCAGGGTCAGCCCCAGCATTTT. It yields the protein CASGRQSQGQPQHF.

The genes are TRBV5-4 and TRBJ2-3; the match to TRBD1 covers 8 bases. The CDR3 covers 17 residues. With V trimmed by 4 bases and J by 2 bases, 12 bases remained unmatched. CDR1 SGHNT and CDR2 YYREEE come from the germline V gene (reference sequence). The CDR3 DNA reads as TGTGCCAGCAGCCTATCTCCGGGGACAGGATCCACAGATACGCAGTATTTT. Protein product: CASSLSPGTGSTDTQYF.

A single count supports this clone. The chain is built from TRBV5-1 and TRBJ2-1; 11 nucleotides align to TRBD1. The CDR3 runs 15 residues. The trim removed 4 bases at V and 5 bases at J, leaving 5 bases unmatched. Germline assignment: CDR1 SGHRS and CDR2 YFSETQ. CDR3 in amino acids: CASSTGTGGNNEQFF. Here the CDR3 DNA reads TGCGCCAGCAGCACCGGGACAGGGGGAAACAATGAGCAGTTCTTC.

The genes are TRBV5-1 and TRBJ2-5; unclear D gene. The ends were cut back, 1 base at V and 1 base at J, with 8 bases in the middle. Germline CDR1 reads SGHRS; CDR2 reads YFSETQ. The CDR3 contains 14 residues. This chain's CDR3 is CASSLSRLQETQYF. CDR3 nucleotide sequence: TGCGCCAGCAGCTTGTCCAGGCTCCAAGAGACCCAGTACTTC.

This rearrangement joins TRBV4-1 to TRBJ2-5; TRBD2 is a possible D gene (6 bases). This CDR3 region has 15 residues. V lost 0 bases, J lost 1 base, and 9 bases lay in between. Germline loops: CDR1 MGHRA, CDR2 YSYEKL. CDR3 in amino acids: CASSQDKTSQETQYF. CDR3 nucleotide sequence: TGCGCCAGCAGCCAAGATAAGACTAGCCAAGAGACCCAGTACTTC.

The chain recombines TRBV10-1 with TRBJ2-3, with 8 bases aligning to TRBD2. The trim removed 3 bases at V and 3 bases at J, leaving 5 bases unmatched. There are 15 residues in the CDR3. Germline CDR1 is WNHNN and CDR2 is SYGVQD (reference sequence). CDR3 DNA: TGCGCCAGCAGTGACCAGCGGGAGAGGACAGATACGCAGTATTTT. Translated: CASSDQRERTDTQYF.

Sample share makes this clone large. The rearrangement joins TRBV12-5 to TRBJ1-1, with D unclear. Trimming stripped 2 bases from V and 2 bases from J, with 12 bases between. The CDR3 is 15 amino acids. Germline CDR1 reads LGHNT; CDR2 reads FRNRAP. The DNA of the CDR3 is TGTGCTAGTGGTTTGTCTTCGGGATTCAACACTGAAGCTTTCTTT. Translation gives CASGLSSGFNTEAFF.

The DNA of the CDR3 is TGTGCCAGCAGTGGAGCTTTTGGAGATAGCAATCAGCCCCAGCATTTT. Translating gives CASSGAFGDSNQPQHF. This chain joins TRBV6-1 and TRBJ1-5; D ambiguous. Germline loops: CDR1 MNHNS, CDR2 SASEGT. The CDR3 has 16 amino acids. Trimming shortened V by 4 bases and J by 0 bases, and 13 bases separated the two germline ends.

V gene TRBV4-1 combines with J gene TRBJ2-3; D ambiguous. The V end lost 4 bases, the J end lost 6 bases, and 14 bases lay between the germline ends. The CDR3 is 14 residues long. Germline-derived CDR1 and CDR2 are MGHRA and YSYEKL. The CDR3 here is CASSLTEFVDTQYF. The CDR3 bases are TGCGCCAGCAGCCTGACGGAGTTTGTTGATACGCAGTATTTT.

In this sample, this clone turned up once. The gene calls are TRBV6-4 and TRBJ1-4; D is ambiguous. Between the trimmed V and J ends, which lost 4 bases and 6 bases, there was a span of 12 bases. Germline V gene sequence: CDR1 MRHNA, CDR2 SNTAGT. The CDR3 extends over 14 amino acids. CDR3 DNA: TGTGCCAGCAGTGCAGCGTACGAAGATGAAAAACTGTTTTTT. As protein: CASSAAYEDEKLFF.

The chain recombines TRBV6-5 with TRBJ2-5; weak D call: TRBD1 (6 bases). Trimming shortened V by 8 bases and J by 5 bases, and 9 bases separated the two germline ends. Looked up from germline, CDR1 is MNHEY and CDR2 is SVGAGI. There are 11 residues in the CDR3. The CDR3 region has the DNA TGTGCCAGCGCGAGGGGGGAGACCCAGTACTTC. It yields the protein CASARGETQYF.

V is TRBV5-6 and J is TRBJ1-2, with D maybe TRBD1 (5 bases). The CDR3 runs to 15 residues. Germline CDR1 is SGHDT and CDR2 is YYEEEE. Trimming removed 6 bases at V and 5 bases at J, with 20 bases between. The CDR3 DNA sequence: TGTGCCAGCACCATCTCCCTGGAGGGGAAGTATGGCTACACCTTC. Its translation is CASTISLEGKYGYTF.

This chain joins TRBV5-4 and TRBJ2-1; possible D gene TRBD2, 6 bases. This CDR3 is built from 17 residues. Looked up from germline, CDR1 is SGHNT and CDR2 is YYREEE (reference sequence). The germline V and J ends were trimmed by 4 bases and 6 bases, with 23 bases remaining between them. CDR3 sequence reads: CASSPPTGTPISNEQFF. The CDR3 region has the DNA TGTGCCAGCAGCCCACCGACCGGGACTCCTATCTCCAATGAGCAGTTCTTC.

The rearrangement uses TRBV7-9 and TRBJ2-1; 13 nucleotides line up with TRBD2. The CDR3 covers 16 residues. CDR1 is SEHNR and CDR2 is FQNEAQ in the germline V gene (reference sequence). The J segment lost 5 bases and the V segment lost 5 bases, leaving 6 bases of the junction unmatched. The CDR3 loop reads CASSDRTSGRHNEQFF. In DNA form, the CDR3 reads TGTGCCAGCAGCGACCGGACTAGCGGGAGACACAATGAGCAGTTCTTC.

This clone was observed once. The rearrangement uses TRBV4-1 and TRBJ1-1; TRBD1 agrees at 9 bases. Germline V CDR1 and CDR2: MGHRA, YSYEKL. The length of the CDR3 is 16 residues. Losses at the gene ends were 1 base for V and 0 bases for J; bases not matched to a gene: 3. This chain's CDR3 is CASSQGTGAMNTEAFF. CDR3 nucleotides: TGCGCCAGCAGCCAAGGGACAGGGGCCATGAACACTGAAGCTTTCTTT.

This sequence joins TRBV10-3 and TRBJ2-7, with D tentatively TRBD2 (5 bases). Trimming took off 8 bases at V and 0 bases at J, with 14 bases between the two ends. The CDR3 has 14 residues. Germline V CDR1 and CDR2: ENHRY, SYGVKD. CDR3 in amino acids: CAIRDRADSYEQYF. The CDR3 coding sequence is TGTGCCATCCGGGATCGAGCGGACTCCTACGAGCAGTACTTC.